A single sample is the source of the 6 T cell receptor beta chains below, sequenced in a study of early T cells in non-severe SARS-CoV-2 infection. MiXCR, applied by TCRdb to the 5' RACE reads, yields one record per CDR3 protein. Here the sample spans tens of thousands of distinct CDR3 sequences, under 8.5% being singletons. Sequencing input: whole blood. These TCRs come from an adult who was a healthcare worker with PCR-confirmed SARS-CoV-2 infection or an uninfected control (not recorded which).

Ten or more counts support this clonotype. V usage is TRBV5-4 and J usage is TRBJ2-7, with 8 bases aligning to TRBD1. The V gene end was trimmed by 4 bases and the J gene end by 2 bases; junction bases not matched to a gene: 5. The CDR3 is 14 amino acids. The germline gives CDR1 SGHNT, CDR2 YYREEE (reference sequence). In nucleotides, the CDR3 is TGTGCCAGCAGCACACGGACAGGGACCTACGAGCAGTACTTC. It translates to CASSTRTGTYEQYF.

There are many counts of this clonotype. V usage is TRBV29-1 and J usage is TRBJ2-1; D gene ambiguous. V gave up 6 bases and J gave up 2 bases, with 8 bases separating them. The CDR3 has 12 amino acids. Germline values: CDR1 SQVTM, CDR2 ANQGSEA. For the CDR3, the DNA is TGCAGCGTCCCTAAAACCTACAATGAGCAGTTCTTC. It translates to CSVPKTYNEQFF.

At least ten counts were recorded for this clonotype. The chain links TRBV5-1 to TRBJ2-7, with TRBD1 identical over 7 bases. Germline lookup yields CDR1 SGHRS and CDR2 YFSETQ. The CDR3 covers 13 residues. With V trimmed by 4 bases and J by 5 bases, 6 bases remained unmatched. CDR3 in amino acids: CASSTDRVHEQYF. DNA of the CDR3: TGCGCCAGCAGCACCGACAGGGTCCACGAGCAGTACTTC. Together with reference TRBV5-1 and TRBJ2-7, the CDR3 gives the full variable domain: KAGVTQTPRYLIKTRGQQVTLSCSPISGHRSVSWYQQTPGQGLQFLFEYFSETQRNKGNFPGRFSGRQFSNSRSEMNVSTLELGDSALYLCASSTDRVHEQYFGPGTRLTVT.

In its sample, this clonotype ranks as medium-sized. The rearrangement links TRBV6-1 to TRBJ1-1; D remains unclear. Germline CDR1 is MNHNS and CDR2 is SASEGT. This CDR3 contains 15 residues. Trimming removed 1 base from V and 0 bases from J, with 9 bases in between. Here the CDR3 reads CASSEGHWMNTEAFF. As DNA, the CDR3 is TGTGCCAGCAGTGAAGGACATTGGATGAACACTGAAGCTTTCTTT.

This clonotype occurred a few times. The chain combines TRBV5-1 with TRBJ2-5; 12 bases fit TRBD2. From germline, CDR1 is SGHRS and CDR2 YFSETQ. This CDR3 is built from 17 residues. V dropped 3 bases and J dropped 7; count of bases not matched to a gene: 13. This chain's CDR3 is CASSYSARASGGVTQYF. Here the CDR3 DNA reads TGCGCCAGCAGCTACTCCGCCCGGGCTAGCGGGGGGGTGACCCAGTACTTC.

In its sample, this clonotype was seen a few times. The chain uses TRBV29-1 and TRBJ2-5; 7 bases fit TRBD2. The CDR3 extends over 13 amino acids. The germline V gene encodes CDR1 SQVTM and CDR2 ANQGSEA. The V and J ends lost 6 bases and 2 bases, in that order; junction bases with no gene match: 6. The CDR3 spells CSVGEGTQETQYF. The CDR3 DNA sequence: TGCAGCGTGGGGGAGGGGACTCAAGAGACCCAGTACTTC.